The 23 T cell receptor beta chains below come from one sample, sequenced in a study of blood T cell repertoires in COVID-19. Only in-frame clones appear in the TCRdb table, and some are missing; sequencing was by immunoSEQ multiplex PCR. The repertoire holds under 250,000 clones, roughly four fifths seen once, with around 3.5% in the top ten. The sequenced sample was PBMCs or T cells enriched from blood (not recorded which). The source is a woman aged 40 to 55 who had been exposed to COVID-19.

This clone appeared a few times. The chain couples TRBV5-4 to TRBJ2-7, with 9 bases lining up with TRBD2. Germline CDR1 SGHNT, CDR2 YYREEE (reference sequence). The junction had 16 bases not matched to a gene; V was cut back by 3 bases and J by 12 bases. This CDR3 has 15 amino acids. The CDR3 DNA reads as TGTGCCAGCAGCTCAGAGAGCGGGGGGCCCCTCTTGTGGTACTTC. Protein sequence: CASSSESGGPLLWYF.

V usage is TRBV28 and J usage is TRBJ2-5; 10 bases match TRBD2. The CDR3 sequence is 18 residues long. J lost 5 bases, V lost 2 bases, and 14 bases had no gene match. Germline assignment: CDR1 MDHEN and CDR2 SYDVKM. In DNA, the CDR3 is TGTGCCAGCAGTTTACCGATGATAGCGGGGGGAGGCCGGGAGACCCAGTACTTC. Translation: CASSLPMIAGGGRETQYF. The whole variable domain, remainder taken from reference TRBV28 and TRBJ2-5, is DVKVTQSSRYLVKRTGEKVFLECVQDMDHENMFWYRQDPGLGLRLIYFSYDVKMKEKGDIPEGYSVSREKKERFSLILESASTNQTSMYLCASSLPMIAGGGRETQYFGPGTRLLVL.

V is TRBV11-2 and J is TRBJ1-2; TRBD1 aligns across 10 bases. This CDR3 region has 15 residues. The V gene's germline CDR1 is SGHAT and CDR2 FQNNGV. The J segment lost 5 bases and the V segment lost 2 bases, leaving 5 bases of the junction unmatched. The CDR3 DNA is TGTGCCAGCAGCTTAAGGGGACAGGGGTGGTATGGCTACACCTTC. Translating gives CASSLRGQGWYGYTF.

The chain recombines TRBV7-9 with TRBJ2-7; the match to TRBD2 covers 7 bases. V shed 1 base and J 3 bases; nucleotides not matched to a gene: 6. The CDR3 extends over 15 amino acids. The germline V gene encodes CDR1 SEHNR and CDR2 FQNEAQ (reference sequence). The CDR3 is CASSLVGGGVYEQYF. DNA for the CDR3: TGTGCCAGCAGCTTAGTTGGCGGGGGAGTCTACGAGCAGTACTTC.

The chain combines TRBV6-6 with TRBJ1-1, with 10 positions matching TRBD1. This CDR3 spans 16 amino acids. Germline loops: CDR1 MNHNY, CDR2 SVGAGI (reference sequence). The V segment lost 3 bases and the J segment 6 bases; nucleotides outside the gene matches: 10. CDR3 region: CASSYPPGQGRAEAFF. The CDR3 region has the DNA TGTGCCAGCAGTTATCCCCCGGGACAGGGGCGCGCTGAAGCTTTCTTT.

This rearrangement joins TRBV5-5 to TRBJ1-6; 9 positions agree with TRBD1. Germline values: CDR1 SGHKS, CDR2 YYEKEE (reference sequence). The V gene end was trimmed by 5 bases and the J gene end by 9 bases; junction bases not matched to a gene: 9. This CDR3 is built from 15 residues. The CDR3 here is CASSPDRGDSSPLHF. CDR3 nucleotides: TGTGCCAGCAGTCCGGACAGGGGAGATAGTTCACCCCTCCACTTT.

The chain employs TRBV28 and TRBJ1-1, with D maybe TRBD1 (6 bases). Germline loops: CDR1 MDHEN, CDR2 SYDVKM. The CDR3 runs 15 residues. V was trimmed by 4 bases and J by 1 base, leaving 13 bases between them. DNA of the CDR3: TGTGCCAGCAGTTACCGCCGGACAGCGAACACTGAAGCTTTCTTT. This sequence encodes CASSYRRTANTEAFF.

The CDR3 sequence is CATAAGNTEAFF. The CDR3 coding sequence is TGTGCCACCGCGGCGGGGAACACTGAAGCTTTCTTT. The J gene is TRBJ1-1, the V gene TRBV10-3; D uncertain. This CDR3 comprises 12 residues. Germline V gene sequence: CDR1 ENHRY, CDR2 SYGVKD. The V end was cut by 10 bases, the J end by 1 base, with 10 bases between.

The chain couples TRBV7-3 to TRBJ2-1; TRBD1 agrees at 9 bases. This CDR3 region has 14 residues. J gave up 10 bases and V 5 bases, and 9 bases lay outside the gene matches. Germline V gives CDR1 SGHTA, CDR2 FQGTGA. This CDR3 reads CASSPGTGWLEQFF. The CDR3 nucleotides are TGTGCCAGCAGCCCGGGGACAGGGTGGCTCGAGCAGTTCTTC.

This chain uses TRBV6-1 with TRBJ2-1, with 13 bases matching TRBD2. CDR3 length equals 16 residues. CDR1 MNHNS and CDR2 SASEGT come from the germline V gene. With 4 bases clipped from V and 9 bases from J, the junction kept 9 bases outside the gene matches. In DNA form, the CDR3 reads TGTGCCAGCAGTGTTGGGACTAGCGGGGTCTTTCTTGAGCAGTTCTTC. It is translated as CASSVGTSGVFLEQFF.

About this clone itself: Distinct nucleotide sequences in the sample also encode this CDR3. The chain is built from TRBV4-2 and TRBJ2-1, with unresolved D. The CDR3 covers 12 residues. Trimming shortened V by 1 base and J by 7 bases, and 5 bases separated the two germline ends. Germline CDR1 and CDR2: LGHNA and YNFKEQ. The DNA for the CDR3 is TGTGCCAGCAGCCAAGGCGCGAATGAGCAGTTCTTC. It is translated as CASSQGANEQFF.

This chain joins TRBV9 and TRBJ1-3, with D hard to call. From germline, CDR1 is SGDLS and CDR2 YYNGEE. Trimming removed 0 bases from V and 8 bases from J, with 9 bases in between. The CDR3 is 13 residues long. The DNA for the CDR3 is TGTGCCAGCAGCGTAGGAGGGTTCGACACCATATATTTT. Its protein is CASSVGGFDTIYF.

This sequence joins TRBV23-1 and TRBJ1-1; weak D call: TRBD1 (6 bases). TRBV23-1 is reported as an ORF; its role is uncertain. The V end lost 8 bases, the J end lost 4 bases, and 17 bases lay between the germline ends. CDR3 size: 14 residues. DNA for the CDR3: TGCGCCAGCCTCCACCTAAGGGGGATCACTGAAGCTTTCTTT. This gives the protein CASLHLRGITEAFF.

Only a few counts were recorded for this clone. A much larger clone is a single base away; this may be a read error. J is TRBJ1-1 and V is TRBV5-1; D is perhaps TRBD1 (6 bases). Trimming left V 4 bases short and J 1 base short, with 8 bases between. Per the germline V gene, CDR1 is SGHRS and CDR2 is YFSETQ. The CDR3 consists of 13 residues. CDR3: CASSRQENTEAFF. The CDR3 coding sequence is TGCGCCAGCAGCCGACAGGAGAACACTGAAGCTTTCTTT. Full variable domain (remainder filled in from reference TRBV5-1 and TRBJ1-1): KAGVTQTPRYLIKTRGQQVTLSCSPISGHRSVSWYQQTPGQGLQFLFEYFSETQRNKGNFPGRFSGRQFSNSRSEMNVSTLELGDSALYLCASSRQENTEAFFGQGTRLTVV.

The genes are TRBV9 and TRBJ2-3, with 9 bases matching TRBD2. The CDR3 has 15 residues. V shed 3 bases and J 0 bases; nucleotides not matched to a gene: 2. Germline V gives CDR1 SGDLS, CDR2 YYNGEE. CDR3 nucleotide sequence: TGTGCCAGCAGCGGAGCGGGGGGAAGCACAGATACGCAGTATTTT. Its protein product is CASSGAGGSTDTQYF.

The chain recombines TRBV7-9 with TRBJ1-6; a weak D match, TRBD1 (6 bases). The V gene lost 3 bases and the J gene lost 7 bases, with 10 bases spanning the gap. Per the germline V gene, CDR1 is SEHNR and CDR2 is FQNEAQ (reference sequence). CDR3 length: 14 residues. CDR3 protein: CASSFGQLNSPLHF. The CDR3 DNA reads TGTGCCAGCAGCTTTGGACAGTTGAATTCACCCCTCCACTTT. Looking up the rest from reference TRBV7-9 and TRBJ1-6 gives the full variable domain: DTGVSQNPRHKITKRGQNVTFRCDPISEHNRLYWYRQTLGQGPEFLTYFQNEAQLEKSRLLSDRFSAERPKGSFSTLEIQRTEQGDSAMYLCASSFGQLNSPLHFGNGTRLTVT.

Concerning this clone: Different DNA sequences within this sample yield the same CDR3. This chain joins TRBV7-2 and TRBJ1-5, with D perhaps TRBD1 (6 bases). From germline, CDR1 is SGHTA and CDR2 FQGNSA. This CDR3 has 13 residues. Trimming shortened V by 2 bases and J by 7 bases, and 9 bases separated the two germline ends. CDR3 amino acids: CASSLRGKQPQHF. The CDR3 DNA follows: TGTGCCAGCAGCTTAAGGGGGAAACAGCCCCAGCATTTT.

The chain employs TRBV7-6 and TRBJ1-1; D unclear. The ends were cut back, 5 bases at V and 8 bases at J, with 21 bases in the middle. In germline, CDR1 is SGHVS, CDR2 FNYEAQ. This CDR3 is 15 amino acids long. The CDR3 DNA follows: TGTGCCAGCAGCCCCCAAGCGCGGCCAGCTCTAGAAGCTTTCTTT. Translated, it gives CASSPQARPALEAFF.

The chain links TRBV19 to TRBJ2-1; D possibly corresponds to TRBD1 (6 bases). The V gene lost 3 bases and the J gene lost 5 bases, with 14 bases spanning the gap. The CDR3 runs 15 residues. Germline V gene sequence: CDR1 LNHDA, CDR2 SQIVND (reference sequence). CDR3 nucleotide sequence: TGTGCCAGTAGTATGTGGACAGACCTGAACAATGAGCAGTTCTTC. Translating gives CASSMWTDLNNEQFF.

The CDR3 nucleotides read TGTGCCAGCAGCTTCCTTTTTGACAATGAGCAGTTCTTC. Protein sequence: CASSFLFDNEQFF. The chain employs TRBV5-4 and TRBJ2-1, with D unclear. This CDR3 contains 13 residues. The V and J ends lost 2 bases and 5 bases respectively, with 8 bases between them. Germline CDR1 reads SGHNT; CDR2 reads YYREEE (reference sequence).

The chain carries TRBV21-1 and TRBJ1-1; the table names TRBD1, a call not compared with the DNA. TRBV21-1 corresponds to a pseudogene. This CDR3 is built from 14 residues. The CDR3 DNA reads as TGTGCCAGCAGCGCACCGGGACAGGGTTCTCGAGCTTTCTTT. The encoded protein is CASSAPGQGSRAFF.

The rearrangement links TRBV6-2 or TRBV6-3 to TRBJ1-1; tentatively, D is TRBD1 (5 bases). V gave up 0 bases and J gave up 7 bases, with 9 bases separating them. CDR3 length: 13 residues. CDR1 is MNHEY, CDR2 SVGEGT, per germline. The CDR3: CASSYSVGGEAFF. Written as DNA, the CDR3 is TGTGCCAGCAGTTACTCGGTCGGGGGTGAAGCTTTCTTT.

V usage is TRBV9 and J usage is TRBJ2-7; 8 bases fit TRBD2. The V and J ends lost 6 bases and 2 bases, in that order; junction bases with no gene match: 13. This CDR3 is 16 amino acids long. In germline, CDR1 is SGDLS, CDR2 YYNGEE. Written as DNA, the CDR3 is TGTGCCAGCACCCAGGGTCCAGCGGGGGCTGCCTACGAGCAGTACTTC. Amino acids: CASTQGPAGAAYEQYF.